The clone carrying this TCR beta chain was seen many times. Only in-frame clones appear in the TCRdb table, and some are missing; sequencing was by immunoSEQ multiplex PCR. The table lists about 140,000 clones, 88% of them singletons. The data were taken from a study of blood T cell repertoires in COVID-19. Turning to the study itself: Acute and convalescent COVID-19 specimens originated in the United States, Italy and Spain.

Trimming removed 4 bases from V and 4 bases from J, with 19 bases in between. Germline V gene lookup returns CDR1 SGHNT and CDR2 YYREEE (reference sequence). CDR3 length: 16 residues. Enrolled during active infection, Seattle patients were then followed longitudinally. Sequenced: peripheral blood. This clonotype was sampled from a human donor with COVID-19, enrolled during active disease. The donor label of this sample is uncertain. The chain combines TRBV5-4 with TRBJ2-3; no clear D. The CDR3 reads CASSLLEQPQADTQYF. CDR3 in DNA: TGTGCCAGCAGCCTCTTGGAACAGCCCCAAGCAGATACGCAGTATTTT. The full variable domain, its missing parts supplied by reference TRBV5-4 and TRBJ2-3, is ETGVTQSPTHLIKTRGQQVTLRCSSQSGHNTVSWYQQALGQGPQFIFQYYREEENGRGNFPPRFSGLQFPNYSSELNVNALELDDSALYLCASSLLEQPQADTQYFGPGTRLTVL.